This is a list of T cell receptor beta chains from one sample in a study of PD-L1 blockade in urothelial cancer. Profiled with immunoSEQ multiplex PCR; TCRdb holds only in-frame clones, not every one. The data show 75,000 to 95,000 clones, around 85% seen once. This specimen consisted of PBMCs, obtained around atezolizumab (anti-PD-L1) treatment. The origin of the receptors is a man aged 35-49 years with urothelial cancer. Each CDR3 is given with its conserved first and last residue. The order of the fields is V gene, CDR3 protein.

>TRBV9
CASSPRAGEQPQHF
>TRBV9
CASSVDPGSYEQYF
>TRBV14
CASSQTLGPQHF
>TRBV7-2
CASSSMSGSRNEQFF
>TRBV27
CASSFRQGANYGYTF
>TRBV30
CAWSFSGGGNQPQHF
>TRBV4-1
CASSQEGGTGVDEQYF
>TRBV30
CAWGHRGGGYTF
>TRBV6-1
CASNGQGSGNQPQHF
>TRBV5-6
CASSLYTRSTDTQYF
>TRBV2
CASRGGRSNQPQHF
>TRBV6-1
CASSETRTNEKLFF
>TRBV6-4
CASPEAGGPQLTYEQYF
>TRBV30
CAWSPTPSGSQYF
>TRBV11-1
CASSSGSYNEQFF
>TRBV30
CAWSVGYRGGEKLFF
>TRBV5-5
CASSLAGGGFETQYF
>TRBV5-4
CASSFLGQGVVGTIGYTF
>TRBV5-1
CASSLGDRENYGYTF
>TRBV30
CAWTPGTVYSPLHF
>TRBV18
CASSGDTEAFF
>TRBV27
CASSRLGEVYNEQFF
>TRBV25-1
CASRGDRNTDTQYF
>TRBV4-2
CASSQEYRTSGRDTQYF
>TRBV19
CASRRQIYGYTF
>TRBV4-1
CASSQFGLSGNTIYF
>TRBV2
CASSLQGNEQYF
>TRBV4-1
CASSQDRSRESGYTF
>TRBV29-1
CSVDGSGNGEKLFF
>TRBV2
CASSDPLAKNIQYF
>TRBV11-2
CASSLDLAGGPDTQYF
>TRBV27
CASRGDAGAGGNEAFF
>TRBV6-1
CASSEASLAPTEAFF
>TRBV9
CASSVVVGTGSGEQFF
>TRBV11-2
CASSLGRRAYEQYF
>TRBV4-1
CASGLFRGGGRNEKLFF
>TRBV7-2
CASSRGQGRQETQYF
>TRBV9
CASSVVDRAEKLFF
>TRBV7-8
CASSLQWGGAEQFF
>TRBV18
CASSPNLWGQGSHTF
>TRBV27
CASSVTGRETQYF
>TRBV5-4
CASSSPDRAEKLFF
>TRBV20-1
CSGEGSYEQYF
>TRBV7-3
CASSRTSGPTDTQYF
>TRBV6-6
CASSSGIRGDQPQHF
>TRBV9
CASSVGLAGATYEQYF
>TRBV30
CAWTLPGLAGDEQYF
>TRBV4-3
CASSQDPTGVLEQFF
>TRBV5-1
CASSLRLAGIGNEQFF
>TRBV5-4
CASSLRGTYQETQYF
>TRBV28
CASSPSSSGDYGYTF
>TRBV7-7
CASSLGTGEKLFF
>TRBV10-1
CASSESSGKQYF
>TRBV6-5
CASSYSTDYEQYF
>TRBV5-1
CASSLTSGRGETQYF
>TRBV5-1
CASSSQGAVYEQYF
>TRBV7-2
CASSLDRDSHGYTF
>TRBV7-8
CASSFGALTEAFF
>TRBV7-6
CASSLPFGTSGDTQYF
>TRBV5-1
CASGTRAGILANTGELFF